The entry below describes one TCR beta chain. Its matching antigen is unknown. Treatment meaning: 19 received Ad26.COV2.S at low or high dose, single or two shots; 5 received placebo; per-sample allocation not given. Sampling happened 63 days after the first vaccine or placebo injection. The data were produced by immunoSEQ multiplex PCR, yet TCRdb's version contains in-frame clones alone and is incomplete. The repertoire holds a few hundred thousand clones, around 91% seen once, with 1.9% in the top ten. The data were taken from a study of Ad26.COV2.S vaccination and SARS-CoV-2 variants. Broader study findings: Recipients of vaccine and of placebo showed similar breadth of their non-spike TCR repertoires. Vaccine recipients had higher spike-specific TCR breadth than placebo recipients.

This CDR3 is built from 16 residues. The germline gives CDR1 SGHNT, CDR2 YYREEE (reference sequence). V was shortened by 0 bases and J by 4 bases, with 11 bases between the two germline ends. The sequencing used peripheral blood, collected in a trial of Ad26.COV2.S vaccine versus placebo. The TCR comes from a person between 18 and 65 years old who received the Ad26.COV2.S COVID-19 vaccine or a placebo. The chain employs TRBV5-4 and TRBJ1-6; D gene ambiguous. The CDR3 here is CASSLAVGEYNSPLHF. DNA of the CDR3: TGTGCCAGCAGCTTGGCCGTGGGAGAATATAATTCACCCCTCCACTTT.